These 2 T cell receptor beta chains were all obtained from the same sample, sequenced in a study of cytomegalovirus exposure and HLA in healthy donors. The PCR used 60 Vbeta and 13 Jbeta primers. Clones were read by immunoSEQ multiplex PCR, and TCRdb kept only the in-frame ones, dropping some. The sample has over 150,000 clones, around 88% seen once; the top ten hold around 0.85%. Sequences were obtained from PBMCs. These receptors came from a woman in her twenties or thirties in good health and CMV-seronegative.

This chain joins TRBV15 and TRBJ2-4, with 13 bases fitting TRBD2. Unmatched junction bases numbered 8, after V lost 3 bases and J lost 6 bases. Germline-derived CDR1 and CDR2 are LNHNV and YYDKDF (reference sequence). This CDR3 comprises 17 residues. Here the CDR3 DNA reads TGTGCCACCAGCAGGGAACTAGCGGGGGGGTCCGGAAACATTCAGTACTTC. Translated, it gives CATSRELAGGSGNIQYF.

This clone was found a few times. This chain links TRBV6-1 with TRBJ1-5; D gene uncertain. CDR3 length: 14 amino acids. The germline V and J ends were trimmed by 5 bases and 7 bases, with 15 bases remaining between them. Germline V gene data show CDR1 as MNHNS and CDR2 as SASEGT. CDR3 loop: CASSSTQAQQPQHF. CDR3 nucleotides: TGTGCCAGCAGTTCAACGCAGGCCCAGCAGCCCCAGCATTTT.